This T cell receptor beta chain was captured by sequencing in a study of CXCR3-negative and CXCR3-positive naive CD8 T cells (dated by TCRdb to 2018 to 2020). Turning to the overall study: About 150 million TRB reads were obtained in total, roughly 1.5 +/- 0.3 million reads per library. The diversity and physicochemical repertoire analyses included fewer than twelve donors pooled from two independent experiments. TRBV-TRBJ cluster analysis included naive subsets from a handful of donors and memory cells from 3 donors.

Sequencing was carried out with a NextSeq 550. The Human TCR Profiling Kit (MiLaboratory) was used to prepare UMI-labeled 5' RACE TRB cDNA libraries. The full amount of extracted RNA was used for cDNA synthesis, and the full amount of resulting cDNA was used for PCR amplification. The libraries were made side by side, with each library going through the same number of PCR cycles. In the source study's methods: With a requirement of at least two reads per UMI, MIGEC and MiXCR extracted about 50,000 +/- 10,000 unique UMI-labeled TRB cDNA molecules per library. On average, each library contained approximately 40,000 +/- 10,000 functional in-frame TRB CDR3 nucleotide clonotypes without stop codons. After each sample was downsampled to 5000 UMI-labeled TRB molecules, VDJtools was used to calculate diversity metrics such as normalized Shannon-Wiener and Chao1. Clonotype-size-weighted physicochemical properties of the central five CDR3 residues (interaction energy, strength, volume and Kidera factor 4) were computed in VDJtools. TCRdb reanalyzed the reads, keeping one entry per CDR3 protein sequence and omitting DNA. V and J calls and clone size were set by TCRdb, not the authors. The sample has approximately 140,000 distinct CDR3 sequences on record. The ten largest clonotypes hold roughly 0.28% of the sample.

Broad study findings and their caveats: Because surface CD5, which is linked to self-reactivity in mice, was comparable between the naive subsets, TCR interaction strength was also inferred from TRB CDR3 physicochemical properties. Naive CXCR3-negative and CXCR3-positive cells from the same donor showed similar TRBV-TRBJ usage, whereas memory cells showed distinct patterns. Freshly isolated PBMCs were used for most assays because CXCR3 expression partially decreased after cryopreservation. Both naive subsets had comparably high repertoire diversity, while memory CD8+ T cells had much lower repertoire diversity. TRB CDR3s from CXCR3-positive naive cells showed higher hydrophobicity (lower Kidera factor 4), lower energy, and higher strength and volume indices than CXCR3-negative naive cells.

For every CD8+ T cell subset, a few hundred thousand cells were flow-sorted straight into RLT lysis buffer, and each subset was sorted in triplicate. To keep memory contaminants out, a stringent definition of naive CD8+ T cells was applied: CD45RO-CCR7+CD27+CD95-. Using standard density gradient centrifugation, peripheral blood mononuclear cells were isolated from buffy coats. A FACSAria III was used to flow-sort naive CXCR3-negative and CXCR3-positive CD8+ T cells. An RNeasy Mini Kit was used to extract total RNA from the sorted cells. According to the germline V gene (reference sequence), CDR1 reads SEHNR and CDR2 reads FQNEAQ. The CDR3 measures 15 amino acids from cysteine to phenylalanine. This entry has no DNA. Turning to this clonotype: What this receptor recognizes is not known.

Sequenced material: naive CXCR3+ CD8+ T cells from blood. Explained via the paper, the cell subset or site label denotes: CD45RO-CCR7+CD27+CD95- naive CD8+ T cells expressing CXCR3 (TNR3+). The rearrangement joined TRBV7-9 to TRBJ2-7; without DNA, the TCRdb call of TRBD1 cannot be checked. This sequence originates from a human donor in good health. Some clones in this sample may be carry-over from other donors' samples. The encoded CDR3 is CASSLRGDTTYEQYF.